These 3 T cell receptor beta chains were sequenced from one sample in a study of blood T cell repertoires in COVID-19. Data came from immunoSEQ multiplex PCR; TCRdb stores just in-frame clones and leaves some out. The table includes around 100,000 clones, 84% detected once. The sample comprised peripheral blood. The source is a man aged 35-49 years with active or convalescent COVID-19.

This sequence joins TRBV4-1 and TRBJ1-1, with 7 bases identical to TRBD1. CDR1 and CDR2 from the germline V gene are MGHRA and YSYEKL. V was pared by 1 base and J by 1 base, with 0 bases of the junction left unmatched. The length of the CDR3 is 14 residues. The CDR3 nucleotides read TGCGCCAGCAGCCAAGGGGACAGGAACACTGAAGCTTTCTTT. Its protein product is CASSQGDRNTEAFF.

This clone was recorded a few times. This sequence joins TRBV5-4 and TRBJ2-7; 9 bases match TRBD1. The CDR3 is 14 residues long. CDR1 SGHNT and CDR2 YYREEE come from the germline V gene (reference sequence). The J segment lost 6 bases and the V segment lost 4 bases, leaving 8 bases of the junction unmatched. CDR3 residues: CASSGGDRASEQYF. In DNA, the CDR3 is TGTGCCAGCAGCGGGGGGGACAGGGCTAGCGAGCAGTACTTC. Using reference TRBV5-4 and TRBJ2-7 for the parts outside the CDR3, the full variable domain is ETGVTQSPTHLIKTRGQQVTLRCSSQSGHNTVSWYQQALGQGPQFIFQYYREEENGRGNFPPRFSGLQFPNYSSELNVNALELDDSALYLCASSGGDRASEQYFGPGTRLTVT.

The J gene is TRBJ1-5, the V gene TRBV30, with TRBD1 as a possible D gene (6 bases). V was trimmed by 7 bases and J by 11 bases, leaving 15 bases between them. The CDR3 has 11 residues. Germline CDR1 and CDR2: GTSNPN and SVGIG (reference sequence). The CDR3 sequence: CAFKGDGSQHF. The CDR3 DNA reads TGTGCCTTCAAGGGGGATGGGTCCCAGCATTTT.